This entry lists 14 T cell receptor beta chains sequenced from one sample in a study of blood T cell repertoires in COVID-19. Assay used: immunoSEQ multiplex PCR; TCRdb lists only in-frame clones, some missing. The data contain more than 50,000 clones, 90% of them singletons. The sequenced sample was peripheral blood. These receptors came from a woman aged 40-49 years with active COVID-19.

The DNA for the CDR3 is TGCGCCAGCAGCCAAGGCCCTAGGGACAGTAACTATGGCTACACCTTC. As protein: CASSQGPRDSNYGYTF. This chain connects TRBV4-1 to TRBJ1-2; 7 nucleotides agree with TRBD1. Germline CDR1 reads MGHRA; CDR2 reads YSYEKL. CDR3 length: 16 amino acids. The ends lost 1 base at V and 1 base at J; junction bases unmatched: 6.

The chain is built from TRBV4-1 and TRBJ2-1, with 8 nucleotides matching TRBD2. With 0 bases clipped from V and 6 bases from J, the junction kept 10 bases outside the gene matches. This CDR3 is built from 17 residues. Germline V lookup: CDR1 MGHRA, CDR2 YSYEKL. The CDR3 region is CASSQDRVAGYFNEQFF. The CDR3 nucleotides are TGCGCCAGCAGCCAAGATAGAGTAGCGGGGTATTTCAATGAGCAGTTCTTC.

The chain carries TRBV7-9 and TRBJ2-1; 7 positions match TRBD2. Unmatched junction bases numbered 2, after V lost 3 bases and J lost 9 bases. The germline CDR1 and CDR2 sequences are SEHNR and FQNEAQ (reference sequence). The CDR3 is made up of 12 amino acids. CDR3 in DNA: TGTGCCAGCAGCTTCGGGAGGCCTGAGCAGTTCTTC. Protein product: CASSFGRPEQFF.

J is TRBJ2-3 and V is TRBV4-3, with a weak D call TRBD2 (6 bases). Germline loops: CDR1 LGHNA, CDR2 YSLEER. This CDR3 contains 16 residues. V dropped 3 bases and J dropped 1 base, with 14 bases sitting between them. The DNA of the CDR3 is TGCGCCAGCAGCCAGGGAAGGGACTCGGGCACAGATACGCAGTATTTT. It codes for CASSQGRDSGTDTQYF.

This sequence joins TRBV3-1 (or the pseudogene TRBV3-2) and TRBJ1-1; 8 bases map to TRBD1. This CDR3 is 14 amino acids long. Germline-derived CDR1 and CDR2 are LGHDT and YNNKEL (reference sequence). Trimming at V came to 5 bases and at J to 6 bases, leaving 8 bases not matched to a gene. CDR3 in amino acids: CASSKDRVSPEAFF. For the CDR3, the DNA is TGTGCCAGCAGCAAGGACAGGGTTTCCCCTGAAGCTTTCTTT.

The CDR3 sequence: CASRWGVAAGYGYTF. The CDR3 coding sequence is TGTGCCAGCAGATGGGGGGTGGCTGCGGGCTATGGCTACACCTTC. The chain combines TRBV5-6 with TRBJ1-2; a possible D gene is TRBD1 (5 bases). The CDR3 is 15 amino acids. The V and J ends lost 5 bases and 4 bases respectively, with 18 bases between them. The germline CDR1 and CDR2 sequences are SGHDT and YYEEEE.

The rearrangement uses TRBV5-4 and TRBJ2-2, with 8 bases aligning to TRBD1. J was trimmed by 6 bases and V by 0 bases; bases with no gene match: 10. Germline assignment: CDR1 SGHNT and CDR2 YYREEE (reference sequence). The CDR3 has 17 amino acids. The CDR3 is CASSLARNRGVSGELFF. CDR3 coding DNA: TGTGCCAGCAGCTTGGCGCGGAACAGGGGGGTATCCGGGGAGCTGTTTTTT.

This rearrangement joins TRBV25-1 to TRBJ1-2; 11 nucleotides agree with TRBD1. The CDR3 has 17 amino acids. Germline lookup yields CDR1 MGHDK and CDR2 SYGVNS. V shed 5 bases, J shed 8 bases, and the junction held 16 bases outside the gene matches. The CDR3 loop is CASSPAVGQGADQGYTF. The CDR3 nucleotides are TGTGCCAGCAGTCCCGCCGTCGGACAGGGGGCGGATCAGGGCTACACCTTC.

V is TRBV18 and J is TRBJ1-3; maybe TRBD1 (6 bases). The CDR3 is 17 residues long. The V gene's germline CDR1 is KGHSH and CDR2 LQKENI. The V gene lost 3 bases and the J gene lost 0 bases, with 15 bases spanning the gap. This chain's CDR3 is CASSPQGDTSSGNTIYF. The CDR3 DNA is TGTGCCAGCTCACCCCAAGGGGACACCAGCTCTGGAAACACCATATATTTT.

The chain couples TRBV19 to TRBJ1-1; weak D call: TRBD1 (5 bases). The CDR3 has 16 residues. In germline, CDR1 is LNHDA, CDR2 SQIVND (reference sequence). Trimming stripped 1 base from V and 2 bases from J, with 14 bases between. CDR3 amino acids: CASSIAPTDFNTEAFF. CDR3 nucleotides: TGTGCCAGTAGTATAGCCCCGACAGATTTTAACACTGAAGCTTTCTTT.

The chain couples TRBV19 to TRBJ2-2; 10 positions match TRBD2. Losses at the gene ends were 4 bases for V and 2 bases for J; bases not matched to a gene: 10. Germline V gene lookup returns CDR1 LNHDA and CDR2 SQIVND (reference sequence). The CDR3 loop spans 18 amino acids. CDR3 residues: CASSKRPSGGSNTGELFF. The CDR3 DNA reads as TGTGCCAGTAGTAAGCGGCCTAGCGGGGGATCTAACACCGGGGAGCTGTTTTTT.

The chain recombines TRBV5-1 with TRBJ2-3, with 8 positions matching TRBD2. The V gene end was trimmed by 4 bases and the J gene end by 2 bases; junction bases not matched to a gene: 6. CDR3 size: 15 residues. From germline, CDR1 is SGHRS and CDR2 YFSETQ. Written as DNA, the CDR3 is TGCGCCAGCAGCATTGGACTAGCACCCACAGATACGCAGTATTTT. This codes for CASSIGLAPTDTQYF. Full variable domain (outside the CDR3, taken from reference TRBV5-1 and TRBJ2-3): KAGVTQTPRYLIKTRGQQVTLSCSPISGHRSVSWYQQTPGQGLQFLFEYFSETQRNKGNFPGRFSGRQFSNSRSEMNVSTLELGDSALYLCASSIGLAPTDTQYFGPGTRLTVL.

This sequence joins TRBV28 and TRBJ1-1, with D perhaps matching TRBD1 (6 bases). Trimming stripped 6 bases from V and 7 bases from J, with 9 bases between. Germline V gives CDR1 MDHEN, CDR2 SYDVKM. The CDR3 is 11 residues long. The CDR3 loop is CASRDRVEAFF. CDR3 bases: TGTGCCAGCAGGGACAGAGTTGAAGCTTTCTTT.

The gene calls are TRBV4-2 and TRBJ1-5; the D is unclear. CDR1 is LGHNA and CDR2 is YNFKEQ in the germline V gene. This CDR3 has 15 residues. Trimming cost V 1 base and J 8 bases, with 15 bases left between them. The CDR3 sequence: CASSQGGIALEPQHF. The CDR3 DNA follows: TGTGCCAGCAGCCAAGGAGGGATTGCATTGGAGCCCCAGCATTTT.